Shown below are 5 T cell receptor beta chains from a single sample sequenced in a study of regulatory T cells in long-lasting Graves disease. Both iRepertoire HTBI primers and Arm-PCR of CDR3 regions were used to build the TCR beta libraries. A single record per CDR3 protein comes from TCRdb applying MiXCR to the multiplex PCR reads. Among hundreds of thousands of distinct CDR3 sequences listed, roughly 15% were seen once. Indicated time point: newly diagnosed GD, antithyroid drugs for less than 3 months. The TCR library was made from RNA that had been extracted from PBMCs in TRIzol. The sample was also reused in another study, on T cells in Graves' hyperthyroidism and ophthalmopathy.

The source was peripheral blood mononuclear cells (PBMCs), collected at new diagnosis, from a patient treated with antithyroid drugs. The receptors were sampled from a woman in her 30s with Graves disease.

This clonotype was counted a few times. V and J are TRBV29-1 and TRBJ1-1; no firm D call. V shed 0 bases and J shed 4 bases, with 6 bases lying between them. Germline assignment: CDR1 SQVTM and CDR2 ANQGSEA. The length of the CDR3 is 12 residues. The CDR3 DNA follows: TGCAGCGTTGAAGATTGGGGCACTGAAGCTTTCTTT. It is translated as CSVEDWGTEAFF.

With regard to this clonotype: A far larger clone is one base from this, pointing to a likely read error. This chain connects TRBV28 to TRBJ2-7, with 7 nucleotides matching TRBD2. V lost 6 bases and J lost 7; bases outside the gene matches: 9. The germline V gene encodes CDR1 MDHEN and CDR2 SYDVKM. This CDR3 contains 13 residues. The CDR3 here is CASSWDYSDEQYF. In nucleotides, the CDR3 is TGTGCCAGCAGCTGGGACTACAGCGATGAGCAGTACTTC.

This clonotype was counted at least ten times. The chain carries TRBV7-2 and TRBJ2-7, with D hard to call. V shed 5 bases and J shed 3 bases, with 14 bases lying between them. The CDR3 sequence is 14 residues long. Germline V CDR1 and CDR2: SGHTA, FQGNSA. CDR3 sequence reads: CASSPRQSLYEQYF. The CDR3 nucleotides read TGTGCCAGCAGCCCCCGCCAGAGCCTCTACGAGCAGTACTTC.

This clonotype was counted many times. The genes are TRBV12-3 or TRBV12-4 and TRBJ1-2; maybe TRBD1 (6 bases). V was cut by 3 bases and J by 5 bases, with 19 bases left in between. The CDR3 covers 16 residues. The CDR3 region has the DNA TGTGCCAGCAGTTTTGGAAGGGCAGGGGCGCGTTATGGCTACACCTTC. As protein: CASSFGRAGARYGYTF.

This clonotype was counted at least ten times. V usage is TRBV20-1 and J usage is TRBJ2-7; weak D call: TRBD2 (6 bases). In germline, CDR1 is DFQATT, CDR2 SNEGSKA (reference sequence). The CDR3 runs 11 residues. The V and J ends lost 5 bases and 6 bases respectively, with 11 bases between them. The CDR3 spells CSADSGGEQYF. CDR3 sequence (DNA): TGCAGTGCTGACTCCGGGGGCGAGCAGTACTTC.